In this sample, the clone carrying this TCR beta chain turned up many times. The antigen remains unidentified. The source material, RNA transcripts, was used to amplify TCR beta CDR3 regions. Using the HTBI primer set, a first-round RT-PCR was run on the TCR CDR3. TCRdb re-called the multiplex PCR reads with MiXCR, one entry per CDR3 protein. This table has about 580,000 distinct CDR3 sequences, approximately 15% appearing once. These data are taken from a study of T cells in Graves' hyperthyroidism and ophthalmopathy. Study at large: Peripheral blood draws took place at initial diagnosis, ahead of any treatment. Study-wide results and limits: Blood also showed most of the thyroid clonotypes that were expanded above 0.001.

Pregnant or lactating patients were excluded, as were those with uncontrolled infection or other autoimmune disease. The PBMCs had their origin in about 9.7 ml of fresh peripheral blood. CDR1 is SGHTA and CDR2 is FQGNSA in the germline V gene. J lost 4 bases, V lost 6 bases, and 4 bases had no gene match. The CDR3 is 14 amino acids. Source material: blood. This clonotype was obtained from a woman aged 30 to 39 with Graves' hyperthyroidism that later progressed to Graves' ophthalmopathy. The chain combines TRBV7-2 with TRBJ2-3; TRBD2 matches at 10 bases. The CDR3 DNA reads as TGTGCCAGCAGTCCTAGCGGGAGCTCAGATACGCAGTATTTT. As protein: CASSPSGSSDTQYF.